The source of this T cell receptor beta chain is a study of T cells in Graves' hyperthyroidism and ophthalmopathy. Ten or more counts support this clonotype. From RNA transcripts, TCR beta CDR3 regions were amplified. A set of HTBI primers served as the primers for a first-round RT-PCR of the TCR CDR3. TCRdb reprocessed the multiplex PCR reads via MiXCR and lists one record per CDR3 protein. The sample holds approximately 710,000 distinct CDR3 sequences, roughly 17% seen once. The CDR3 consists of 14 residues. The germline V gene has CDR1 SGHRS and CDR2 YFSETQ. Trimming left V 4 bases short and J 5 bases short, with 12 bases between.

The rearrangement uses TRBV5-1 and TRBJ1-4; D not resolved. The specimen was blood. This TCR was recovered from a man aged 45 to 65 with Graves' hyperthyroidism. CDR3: CASSPTVENEKLFF. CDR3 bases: TGCGCCAGCAGCCCGACGGTGGAGAATGAAAAACTGTTTTTT.